What follows are 13 T cell receptor beta chains derived from one specimen sequenced in a study of blood T cells in healthy people across ages. PCR was performed a second time for about 7 to 11 cycles using a sample-barcoded 5' primer and a J-beta primer mix. TCRdb re-called the 5' RACE reads through MiXCR, storing one row per CDR3 protein. The sample lists about 1.8 million distinct CDR3 sequences; around half were seen once. Sequences were obtained from blood. The receptors here all came from a woman aged 40 to 50 in good health.

The rearrangement links TRBV5-1 to TRBJ2-1; D remains unclear. V gave up 4 bases and J gave up 7 bases, with 12 bases separating them. The germline gives CDR1 SGHRS, CDR2 YFSETQ. The CDR3 has 13 amino acids. For the CDR3, the DNA is TGCGCCAGCAGCCTGGGCAAGAGTAATGAGCAGTTCTTC. This translates into CASSLGKSNEQFF. The variable domain in full, completed from reference TRBV5-1 and TRBJ2-1, reads KAGVTQTPRYLIKTRGQQVTLSCSPISGHRSVSWYQQTPGQGLQFLFEYFSETQRNKGNFPGRFSGRQFSNSRSEMNVSTLELGDSALYLCASSLGKSNEQFFGPGTRLTVL.

V and J are TRBV4-3 and TRBJ1-2, with 7 bases identical to TRBD1. CDR1 and CDR2 from the germline V gene are LGHNA and YSLEER. This CDR3 is 19 amino acids long. Losses at the gene ends were 0 bases for V and 1 base for J; bases not matched to a gene: 14. The CDR3 sequence is CASSQEAGGTAFINYGYTF. CDR3 DNA: TGCGCCAGCAGCCAAGAAGCGGGTGGGACAGCATTTATTAACTATGGCTACACCTTC.

This chain joins TRBV20-1 and TRBJ1-4; no firm D call. V was cut by 6 bases and J by 0 bases, with 8 bases left in between. Germline V gene data show CDR1 as DFQATT and CDR2 as SNEGSKA (reference sequence). The CDR3 contains 13 residues. In DNA form, the CDR3 reads TGCAGTGCCAGCAGATCAACTAATGAAAAACTGTTTTTT. Translation gives CSASRSTNEKLFF.

This chain joins TRBV29-1 and TRBJ1-4; D possibly corresponds to TRBD1 (5 bases). Germline CDR1 SQVTM, CDR2 ANQGSEA. V dropped 7 bases and J dropped 10 bases, with 16 bases sitting between them. This CDR3 region has 12 residues. The CDR3 region is CSANTGGGKLFF. The CDR3 DNA follows: TGCAGCGCGAACACGGGGGGTGGAAAACTGTTTTTT.

This chain joins TRBV12-3 or TRBV12-4 and TRBJ2-1; D is ambiguous. Trimming removed 4 bases at V and 6 bases at J, with 10 bases between. The CDR3 is 13 residues long. The CDR3 nucleotides are TGTGCCAGCAGTTGGGCGGCTTCCAATGAGCAGTTCTTC. This codes for CASSWAASNEQFF.

The chain employs TRBV27 and TRBJ1-4; 7 nucleotides match TRBD1. Losses at the gene ends were 4 bases for V and 4 bases for J; bases not matched to a gene: 12. The CDR3 is made up of 17 amino acids. Germline loops: CDR1 MNHEY, CDR2 SMNVEV (reference sequence). The CDR3 DNA follows: TGTGCCAGCAGTTCCGCGAAAAAGGGACAGCGTAATGAAAAACTGTTTTTT. This encodes CASSSAKKGQRNEKLFF. Variable domain in full (rest from reference TRBV27 and TRBJ1-4): EAQVTQNPRYLITVTGKKLTVTCSQNMNHEYMSWYRQDPGLGLRQIYYSMNVEVTDKGDVPEGYKVSRKEKRNFPLILESPSPNQTSLYFCASSSAKKGQRNEKLFFGSGTQLSVL.

In its sample, this clonotype was seen a few times. The CDR3 reads CASSLAPTGAIDNEQFF. CDR3 DNA: TGCGCCAGCAGCTTGGCCCCGACGGGGGCGATTGACAATGAGCAGTTCTTC. The genes are TRBV5-1 and TRBJ2-1; perhaps D is TRBD1 or TRBD2 (6 bases each). Between the trimmed V and J ends, which lost 0 bases and 5 bases, there was a span of 18 bases. The CDR3 loop spans 17 amino acids. Germline-derived CDR1 and CDR2 are SGHRS and YFSETQ.

The J gene is TRBJ1-6, the V gene TRBV7-3; tentative D call: TRBD1 (6 bases). CDR1 SGHTA and CDR2 FQGTGA come from the germline V gene. V was trimmed by 6 bases and J by 7 bases, leaving 16 bases between them. The CDR3 is 15 amino acids. Here the CDR3 DNA reads TGTGCCAGCAGTCCAATGGCAGGGGCAAATTCACCCCTCCACTTT. Translating gives CASSPMAGANSPLHF.

This clonotype was picked up a small number of times. The rearrangement uses TRBV29-1 and TRBJ1-6; D is unresolved. CDR1 is SQVTM, CDR2 ANQGSEA, per germline. V was pared by 1 base and J by 15 bases, with 10 bases between. The CDR3 covers 11 residues. CDR3 DNA sequence: TGCAGCGTTGAAGTTCAAGGGAACCTCCACTTT. This encodes CSVEVQGNLHF.

For this clonotype: A junction end diverges from the germline sequence, so it may reflect a read error. The chain uses TRBV5-4 and TRBJ2-5; D not resolved. CDR3 size: 14 residues. Germline V gene lookup returns CDR1 SGHNT and CDR2 YYREEE (reference sequence). CDR3 DNA: TGTACCAGCAGCTTGGATCAGATCCAAGAGACCCAGTACTTC. This encodes CTSSLDQIQETQYF.

This clonotype was seen more than once but under ten times. V and J are TRBV13 and TRBJ2-1, with TRBD2 identical over 10 bases. The CDR3 covers 17 residues. Germline values: CDR1 PRHDT, CDR2 FYEKMQ (reference sequence). The ends lost 5 bases at V and 0 bases at J; junction bases unmatched: 7. The CDR3 DNA reads as TGTGCCAGCAGCCCGAGCGGGGGGGCCGGCTCCTACAATGAGCAGTTCTTC. It yields the protein CASSPSGGAGSYNEQFF.

This chain links TRBV4-3 with TRBJ1-2; D not resolved. Trimming cost V 5 bases and J 7 bases, with 14 bases left between them. CDR3 length equals 13 residues. The germline V gene encodes CDR1 LGHNA and CDR2 YSLEER. The CDR3 DNA reads TGCGCCAGCAGCTCCACTATTACCACTGGCTACACCTTC. Its protein is CASSSTITTGYTF.

This clonotype showed up just a few times. J is TRBJ2-5 and V is TRBV12-3 or TRBV12-4; 7 nucleotides align to TRBD1. This CDR3 comprises 14 residues. V lost 7 bases to trimming and J lost 4 bases; unmatched junction nucleotides: 9. The CDR3 nucleotides are TGTGCCAGCACAACTCCCGGGACAGCAGAGACCCAGTACTTC. This translates into CASTTPGTAETQYF.